This T cell receptor beta chain comes out of a study of vaccination effects on CD4 cells after COVID-19. Clones were sequenced by immunoSEQ multiplex PCR, and TCRdb holds only the in-frame ones, with some missing. Of more than 40,000 clones in the sample, 65% to 75% were seen once. Sequencing was preceded by expansion of antigen-specific CD4+ T cells with viral peptide pools in the ViraFEST assay. Isolating CD4+ T cells followed approximately 11 days of culture. Either the BNT162b2 or mRNA-1273 vaccine was given to participants in two doses. A remark on this clone: As yet, its antigen is unknown. The sample holds other DNA sequences that translate to the same CDR3.

This CDR3 is built from 11 residues. Trimming stripped 3 bases from V and 5 bases from J, with 2 bases between. Germline assignment: CDR1 KGHSH and CDR2 LQKENI. The sample consisted of CD4+ T cells from PBMCs cultured with HCoV-OC43 spike peptides, taken after COVID-19 vaccination. Sample subset: HCoV-OC43 spike overlapping peptide pool stimulation. This TCR derives from a human donor who received a COVID-19 vaccine. The V gene is TRBV18, the J gene TRBJ2-1; no firm D call. CDR3 region: CASSPNNEQFF. As DNA, the CDR3 is TGTGCCAGCTCACCTAACAATGAGCAGTTCTTC.